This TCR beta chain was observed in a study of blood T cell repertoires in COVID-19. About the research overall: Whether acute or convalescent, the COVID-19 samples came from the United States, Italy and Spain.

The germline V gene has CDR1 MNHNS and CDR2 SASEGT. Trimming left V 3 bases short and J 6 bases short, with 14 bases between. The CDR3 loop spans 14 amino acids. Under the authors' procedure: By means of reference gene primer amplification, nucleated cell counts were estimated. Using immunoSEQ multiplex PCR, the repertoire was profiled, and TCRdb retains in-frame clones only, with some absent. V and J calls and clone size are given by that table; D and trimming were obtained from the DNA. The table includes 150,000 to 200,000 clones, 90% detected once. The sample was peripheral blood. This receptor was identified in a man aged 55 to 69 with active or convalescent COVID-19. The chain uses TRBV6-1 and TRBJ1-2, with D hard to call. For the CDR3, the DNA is TGTGCCAGCAGTGAGTCGACACTCCTCGATGGCTACACCTTC. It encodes CASSESTLLDGYTF.